The clone carrying this T cell receptor beta chain has only one observation. The entry originates in a study of technical replicates of blood from a handful of donors. TCRdb's copy holds only in-frame clones and misses some; the assay was immunoSEQ multiplex PCR. Seen here are about 98,000 clones, about 94% observed once, and the top ten hold approximately 0.2%. CDR1 is MNHEY, CDR2 SVGAGI, per germline. The CDR3 runs 14 residues. J was trimmed by 4 bases and V by 2 bases; bases with no gene match: 2. Source material: T cells isolated from PBMCs. This chain links TRBV6-5 with TRBJ2-1; TRBD2 matches at 7 bases. The origin of this receptor is a human donor in good health. CDR3 amino acids: CASSYAGVYNEQFF. The CDR3 DNA reads TGTGCCAGCAGTTACGCGGGGGTATACAATGAGCAGTTCTTC.